This T cell receptor beta chain was sequenced for a study of T cell responses to AZD1222 COVID-19 vaccine. Trimming cost V 2 bases and J 5 bases; bases outside gene matches: 5. The length of the CDR3 is 14 residues. Germline CDR1 is SGHRS and CDR2 is YFSETQ. The data were produced by immunoSEQ multiplex PCR, yet TCRdb's version contains in-frame clones alone and is incomplete. The table shows approximately 90,000 clones, with 65% to 90% occurring only once. The TCR comes from an adult in good health. This material consisted of peripheral blood, taken on day 0 of AZD1222 vaccination. The chain uses TRBV5-1 and TRBJ2-7, with TRBD1 matching over 9 bases. The CDR3: CASSFSTGGNEQYF. The CDR3 nucleotides read TGCGCCAGCAGCTTCTCGACAGGGGGGAACGAGCAGTACTTC.